This entry lists 8 T cell receptor beta chains sequenced from one sample in a study of shared clonotypes between healthy human individuals. Only in-frame clones appear in the TCRdb table, and some are missing; sequencing was by immunoSEQ multiplex PCR. The sample shows about 730,000 clones, over 55% of them seen only once. Sample: memory CD4+ T cells sorted from blood. Indicated subset: CD45RA-negative fraction. These receptors came from a woman aged 30 to 39 in good health.

The chain links TRBV30 to TRBJ2-7; tentatively, D is TRBD2 (5 bases). Trimming pared 0 bases from V and 9 bases from J, leaving 15 bases between. Germline loops: CDR1 GTSNPN, CDR2 SVGIG (reference sequence). There are 13 residues in the CDR3. The CDR3 region has the DNA TGTGCCTGGAGTGTACTTAGAGGGCAGCGGCAGTACTTC. It encodes CAWSVLRGQRQYF.

This clone was counted ten times or more. The chain is built from TRBV19 and TRBJ2-1; a possible D gene is TRBD2 (6 bases). The CDR3 runs to 17 residues. V was shortened by 3 bases and J by 9 bases, with 24 bases between the two germline ends. Germline assignment: CDR1 LNHDA and CDR2 SQIVND (reference sequence). Here the CDR3 reads CASSIPPGRKEFSEQFF. CDR3 bases: TGTGCCAGTAGTATCCCCCCGGGGAGGAAGGAATTCAGTGAGCAGTTCTTC. Full variable domain (rest looked up from reference TRBV19 and TRBJ2-1): DGGITQSPKYLFRKEGQNVTLSCEQNLNHDAMYWYRQDPGQGLRLIYYSQIVNDFQKGDIAEGYSVSREKKESFPLTVTSAQKNPTAFYLCASSIPPGRKEFSEQFFGPGTRLTVL.

The J gene is TRBJ1-2, the V gene TRBV18, with 9 bases aligning to TRBD1. Germline CDR1 reads KGHSH; CDR2 reads LQKENI. With V trimmed by 6 bases and J by 0 bases, 11 bases remained unmatched. CDR3 size: 17 residues. The CDR3 here is CASSRTGGAGANYGYTF. In nucleotides, the CDR3 is TGTGCCAGCTCCCGAACAGGGGGCGCAGGAGCTAACTATGGCTACACCTTC.

The chain joins TRBV7-3 to TRBJ1-2; the D is unclear. This CDR3 spans 14 amino acids. The germline V gene has CDR1 SGHTA and CDR2 FQGTGA. Trimming pared 9 bases from V and 0 bases from J, leaving 14 bases between. The CDR3 here is CASSLGPANYGYTF. In DNA form, the CDR3 reads TGTGCCAGTTCCCTTGGCCCCGCTAACTATGGCTACACCTTC.

In this sample, this clone turned up once. The chain carries TRBV6-5 and TRBJ1-2; 7 bases are a match to TRBD1. Germline CDR1 reads MNHEY; CDR2 reads SVGAGI. The CDR3 is made up of 13 amino acids. V gave up 5 bases and J gave up 3 bases; unmatched junction bases: 3. For the CDR3, the DNA is TGTGCCAGCAGTCTCAGGGGGTACTATGGCTACACCTTC. Encoded protein: CASSLRGYYGYTF.

The chain couples TRBV5-4 to TRBJ2-7; D gene unclear. From germline, CDR1 is SGHNT and CDR2 YYREEE (reference sequence). V lost 4 bases, J lost 2 bases, and 16 bases lay in between. The CDR3 extends over 15 amino acids. Here the CDR3 DNA reads TGTGCCAGCAGCACAACTCATCAGACCACCTACGAGCAGTACTTC. Its protein product is CASSTTHQTTYEQYF.

The chain links TRBV11-3 to TRBJ2-7, with 7 nucleotides matching TRBD1. The CDR3 covers 15 residues. Germline V gives CDR1 SGHNT, CDR2 YENEEA. Germline trimming cut 4 bases from V and 2 bases from J; bases unmatched to any gene: 8. CDR3 DNA: TGTGCCAGCAGCTACGCCAGGGACAGACCCTACGAGCAGTACTTC. This gives the protein CASSYARDRPYEQYF.

This clone was observed a few times. The chain joins TRBV21-1 to TRBJ2-7; no DNA check was done on the table's D call, TRBD1. TRBV21-1 is a pseudogene. This CDR3 spans 17 amino acids. CDR3 residues: CASSKENLGARRYEQYF. The CDR3 DNA follows: TGTGCCAGCAGCAAAGAAAATTTAGGGGCCAGACGATACGAGCAGTACTTC.